This T cell receptor (beta chain) came from a study of CXCR3-negative and CXCR3-positive naive CD8 T cells. Study context: Across all libraries, TRB reads numbered roughly 140 million, with about 1.5 +/- 0.3 million in each library.

Preparation of TRB cDNA libraries relied on 5' RACE carrying UMI labels. TCRdb reprocessed the 5' RACE reads and keeps a single row for each CDR3 protein, giving no DNA. Recorded here are just under 45,000 distinct CDR3 sequences; the top ten clones represent roughly 15%. The CDR3 is 15 residues long. Germline values: CDR1 MRHNA, CDR2 SNTAGT. This chain connects TRBV6-4 to TRBJ2-5; TCRdb outputs TRBD1, but without DNA this stays unchecked. The sample comprised memory CD8+ T cells from blood. The sequence came from a human donor in good health. Some clones in this sample may be carry-over from other donors' samples. CDR3: CASSLTLDSSETQYF.